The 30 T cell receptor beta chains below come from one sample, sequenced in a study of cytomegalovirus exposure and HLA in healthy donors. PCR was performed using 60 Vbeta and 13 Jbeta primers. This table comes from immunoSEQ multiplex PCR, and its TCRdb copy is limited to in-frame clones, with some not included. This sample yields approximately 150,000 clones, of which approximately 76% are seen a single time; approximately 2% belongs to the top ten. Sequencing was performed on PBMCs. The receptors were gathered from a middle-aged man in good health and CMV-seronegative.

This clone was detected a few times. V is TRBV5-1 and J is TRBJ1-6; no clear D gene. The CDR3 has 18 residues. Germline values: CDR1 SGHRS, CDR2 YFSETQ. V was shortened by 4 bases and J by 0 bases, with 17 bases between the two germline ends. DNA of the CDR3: TGCGCCAGCAGCGAGGGATTTGTAGGGAGCTCCTATAATTCACCCCTCCACTTT. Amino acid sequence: CASSEGFVGSSYNSPLHF.

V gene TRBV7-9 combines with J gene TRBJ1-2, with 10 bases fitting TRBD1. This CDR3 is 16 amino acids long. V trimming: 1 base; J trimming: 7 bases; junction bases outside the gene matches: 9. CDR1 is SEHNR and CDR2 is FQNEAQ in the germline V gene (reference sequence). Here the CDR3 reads CASSLDSGTGESGYTF. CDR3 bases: TGTGCCAGCAGCTTAGATTCCGGGACAGGGGAATCTGGCTACACCTTC.

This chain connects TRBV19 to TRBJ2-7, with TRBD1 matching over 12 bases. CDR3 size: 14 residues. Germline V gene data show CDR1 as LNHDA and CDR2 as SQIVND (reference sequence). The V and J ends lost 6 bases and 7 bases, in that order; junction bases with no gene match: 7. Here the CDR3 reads CASRPGQGAGEQYF. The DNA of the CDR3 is TGTGCCAGTAGGCCGGGACAGGGGGCGGGAGAGCAGTACTTC.

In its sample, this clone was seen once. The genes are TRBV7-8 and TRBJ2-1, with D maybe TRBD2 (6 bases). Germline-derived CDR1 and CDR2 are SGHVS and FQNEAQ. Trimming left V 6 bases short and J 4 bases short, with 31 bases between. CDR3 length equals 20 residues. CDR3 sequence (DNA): TGTGCCAGCAGTCTTAACGGGGGACTGGGGCATCTTATACTATACAATGAGCAGTTCTTC. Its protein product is CASSLNGGLGHLILYNEQFF.

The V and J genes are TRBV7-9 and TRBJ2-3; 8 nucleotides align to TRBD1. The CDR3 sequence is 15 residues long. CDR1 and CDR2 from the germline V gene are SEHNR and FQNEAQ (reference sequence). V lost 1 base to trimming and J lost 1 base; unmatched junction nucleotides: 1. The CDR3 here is CASSLGGQGTDTQYF. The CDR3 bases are TGTGCCAGCAGCTTAGGGGGACAGGGCACAGATACGCAGTATTTT.

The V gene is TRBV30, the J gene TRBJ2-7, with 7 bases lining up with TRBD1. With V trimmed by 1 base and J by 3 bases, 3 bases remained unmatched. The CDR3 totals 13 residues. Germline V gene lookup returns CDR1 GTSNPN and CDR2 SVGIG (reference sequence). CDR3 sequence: CAWSGGTDYEQYF. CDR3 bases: TGTGCCTGGAGTGGGGGGACAGACTACGAGCAGTACTTC.

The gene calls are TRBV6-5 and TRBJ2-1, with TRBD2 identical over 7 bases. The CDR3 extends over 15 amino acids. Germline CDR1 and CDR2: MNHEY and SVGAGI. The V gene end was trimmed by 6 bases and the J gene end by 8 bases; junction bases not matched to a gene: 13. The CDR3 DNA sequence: TGTGCCAGCAGGGAACTAGCGCCTGGGATGGATGAGCAGTTCTTC. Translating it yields CASRELAPGMDEQFF.

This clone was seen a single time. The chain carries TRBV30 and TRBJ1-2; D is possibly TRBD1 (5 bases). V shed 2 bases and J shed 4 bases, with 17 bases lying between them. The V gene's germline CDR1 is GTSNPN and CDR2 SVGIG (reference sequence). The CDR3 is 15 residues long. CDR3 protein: CAWSYGAGLFYGYTF. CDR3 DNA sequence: TGTGCCTGGAGTTATGGGGCAGGGTTATTCTATGGCTACACCTTC.

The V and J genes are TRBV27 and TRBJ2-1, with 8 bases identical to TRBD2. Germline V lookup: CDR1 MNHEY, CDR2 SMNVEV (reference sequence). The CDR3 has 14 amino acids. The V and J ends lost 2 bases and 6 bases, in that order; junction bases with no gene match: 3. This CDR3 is CASSLPGGPNEQFF. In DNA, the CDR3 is TGTGCCAGCAGTTTACCGGGAGGGCCCAATGAGCAGTTCTTC.

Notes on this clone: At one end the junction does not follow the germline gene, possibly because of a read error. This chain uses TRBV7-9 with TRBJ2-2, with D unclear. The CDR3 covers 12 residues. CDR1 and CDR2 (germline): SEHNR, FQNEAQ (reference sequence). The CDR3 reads CSSSLGPGELFF. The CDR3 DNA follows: TGTTCCAGCAGCTTAGGGCCCGGGGAGCTGTTTTTT.

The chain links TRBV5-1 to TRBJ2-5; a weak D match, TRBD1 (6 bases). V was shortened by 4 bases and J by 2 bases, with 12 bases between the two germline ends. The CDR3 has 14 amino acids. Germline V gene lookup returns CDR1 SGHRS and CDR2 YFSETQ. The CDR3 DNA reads TGCGCCAGCAGCGACCAGGGGTTACAAGAGACCCAGTACTTC. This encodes CASSDQGLQETQYF.

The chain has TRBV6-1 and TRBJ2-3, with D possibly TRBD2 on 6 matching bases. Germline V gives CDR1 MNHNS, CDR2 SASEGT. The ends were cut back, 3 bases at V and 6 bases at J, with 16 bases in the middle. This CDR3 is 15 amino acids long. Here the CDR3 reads CASSDWGGRRDTQYF. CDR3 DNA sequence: TGTGCCAGCAGTGATTGGGGAGGTAGAAGGGATACGCAGTATTTT.

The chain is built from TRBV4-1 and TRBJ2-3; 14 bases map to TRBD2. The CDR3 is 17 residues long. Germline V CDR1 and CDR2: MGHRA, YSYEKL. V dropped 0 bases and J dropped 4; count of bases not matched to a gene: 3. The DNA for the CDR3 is TGCGCCAGCAGCCAAGAACGGACTAGCGGGGGGCCAGATACGCAGTATTTT. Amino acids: CASSQERTSGGPDTQYF.

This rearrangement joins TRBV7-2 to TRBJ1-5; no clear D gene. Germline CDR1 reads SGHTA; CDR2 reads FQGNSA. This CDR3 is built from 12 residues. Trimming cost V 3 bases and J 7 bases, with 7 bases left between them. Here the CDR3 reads CASSFMGQPQHF. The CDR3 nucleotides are TGTGCCAGCAGCTTTATGGGCCAGCCCCAGCATTTT.

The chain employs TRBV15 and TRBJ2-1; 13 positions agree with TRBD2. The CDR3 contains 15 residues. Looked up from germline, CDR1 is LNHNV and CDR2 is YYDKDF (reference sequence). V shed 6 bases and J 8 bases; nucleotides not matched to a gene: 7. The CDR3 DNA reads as TGTGCCACCAGTACTAGCGGGAGGGCCTCGGATGAGCAGTTCTTC. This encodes CATSTSGRASDEQFF.

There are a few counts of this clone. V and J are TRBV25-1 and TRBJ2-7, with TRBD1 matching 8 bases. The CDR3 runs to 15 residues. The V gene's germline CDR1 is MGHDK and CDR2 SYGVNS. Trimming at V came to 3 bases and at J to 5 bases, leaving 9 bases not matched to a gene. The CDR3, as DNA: TGTGCCAGCAGTGAGGCATCGGACAGGGTAAACGAGCAGTACTTC. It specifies CASSEASDRVNEQYF.

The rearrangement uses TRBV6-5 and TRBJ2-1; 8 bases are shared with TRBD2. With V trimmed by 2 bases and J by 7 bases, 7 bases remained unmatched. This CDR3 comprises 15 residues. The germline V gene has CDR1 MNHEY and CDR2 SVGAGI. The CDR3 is CASSYESGGRNEQFF. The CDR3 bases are TGTGCCAGCAGTTACGAGTCGGGAGGGCGAAATGAGCAGTTCTTC.

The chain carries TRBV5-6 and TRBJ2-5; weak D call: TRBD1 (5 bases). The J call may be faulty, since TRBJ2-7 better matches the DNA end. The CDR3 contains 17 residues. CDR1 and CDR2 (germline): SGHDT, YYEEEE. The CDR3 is CASSLGQPIPPIYEQYF. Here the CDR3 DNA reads TGTGCCAGCAGCTTGGGACAGCCCATCCCACCCATCTACGAGCAGTACTTC.

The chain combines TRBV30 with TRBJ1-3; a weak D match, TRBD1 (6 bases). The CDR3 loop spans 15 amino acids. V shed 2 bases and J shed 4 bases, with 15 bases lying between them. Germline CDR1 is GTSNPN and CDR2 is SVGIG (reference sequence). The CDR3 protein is CAWSPTGTSGNTIYF. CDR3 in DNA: TGTGCCTGGAGTCCGACCGGGACATCGGGAAACACCATATATTTT.

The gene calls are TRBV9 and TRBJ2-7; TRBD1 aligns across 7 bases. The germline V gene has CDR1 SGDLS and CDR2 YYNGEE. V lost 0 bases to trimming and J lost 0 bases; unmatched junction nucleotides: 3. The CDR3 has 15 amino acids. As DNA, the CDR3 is TGTGCCAGCAGCGTAGGGGCAGGGGGCTCCTACGAGCAGTACTTC. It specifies CASSVGAGGSYEQYF.

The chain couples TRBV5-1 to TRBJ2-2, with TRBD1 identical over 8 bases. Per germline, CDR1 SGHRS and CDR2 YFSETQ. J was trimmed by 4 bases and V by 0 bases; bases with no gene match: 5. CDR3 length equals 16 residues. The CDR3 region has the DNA TGCGCCAGCAGCTTGGGTACAGGGGGGATCACCGGGGAGCTGTTTTTT. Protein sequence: CASSLGTGGITGELFF.

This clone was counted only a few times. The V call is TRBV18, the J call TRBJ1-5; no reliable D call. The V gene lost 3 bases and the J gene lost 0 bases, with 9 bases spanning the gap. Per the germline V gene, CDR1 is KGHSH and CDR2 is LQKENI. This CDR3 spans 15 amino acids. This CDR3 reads CASSPEADSNQPQHF. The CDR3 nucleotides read TGTGCCAGCTCACCTGAGGCAGATAGCAATCAGCCCCAGCATTTT.

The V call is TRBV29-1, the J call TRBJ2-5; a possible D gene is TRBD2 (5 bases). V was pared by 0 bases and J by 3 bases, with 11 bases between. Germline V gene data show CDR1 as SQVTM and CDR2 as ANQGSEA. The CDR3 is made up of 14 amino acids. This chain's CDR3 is CSVEDLAGEETQYF. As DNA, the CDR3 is TGCAGCGTTGAAGATCTGGCGGGTGAAGAGACCCAGTACTTC.

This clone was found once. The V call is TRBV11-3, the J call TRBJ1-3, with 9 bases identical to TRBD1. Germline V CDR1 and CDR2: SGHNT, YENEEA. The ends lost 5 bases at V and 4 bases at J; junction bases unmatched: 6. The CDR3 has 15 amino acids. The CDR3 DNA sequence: TGTGCCAGCAGCCGGGGACAGGGAAACGGAAACACCATATATTTT. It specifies CASSRGQGNGNTIYF.

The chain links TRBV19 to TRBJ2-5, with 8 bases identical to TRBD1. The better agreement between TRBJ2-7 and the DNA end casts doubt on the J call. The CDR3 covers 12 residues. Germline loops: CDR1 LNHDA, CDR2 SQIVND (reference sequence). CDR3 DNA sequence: TGTGCCAGCGGGACAGGCACCCACGAGCAGTACTTC. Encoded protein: CASGTGTHEQYF.

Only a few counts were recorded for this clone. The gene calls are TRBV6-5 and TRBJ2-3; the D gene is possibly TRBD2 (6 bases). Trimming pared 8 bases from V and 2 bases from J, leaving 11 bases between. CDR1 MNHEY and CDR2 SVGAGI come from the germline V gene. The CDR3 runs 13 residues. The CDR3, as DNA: TGTGCCAGCCAACTAGCTGACACAGATACGCAGTATTTT. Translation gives CASQLADTDTQYF.

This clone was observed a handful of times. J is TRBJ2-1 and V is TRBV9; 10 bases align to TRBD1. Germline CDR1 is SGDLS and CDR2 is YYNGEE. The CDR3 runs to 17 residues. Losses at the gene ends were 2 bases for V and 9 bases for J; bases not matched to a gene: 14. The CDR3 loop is CASSVAEDRGRNGEQFF. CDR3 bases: TGTGCCAGCAGCGTGGCAGAGGACAGGGGGAGGAACGGTGAGCAGTTCTTC.

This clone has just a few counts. The CDR3 DNA reads as TGTGCCAGCAGCTTAGCCGGACTAGCGAACACCGGGGAGCTGTTTTTT. It encodes CASSLAGLANTGELFF. The gene calls are TRBV7-9 and TRBJ2-2; 7 positions agree with TRBD2. The CDR3 is 16 residues long. From germline, CDR1 is SEHNR and CDR2 FQNEAQ (reference sequence). The V segment lost 0 bases and the J segment 0 bases; nucleotides outside the gene matches: 1.

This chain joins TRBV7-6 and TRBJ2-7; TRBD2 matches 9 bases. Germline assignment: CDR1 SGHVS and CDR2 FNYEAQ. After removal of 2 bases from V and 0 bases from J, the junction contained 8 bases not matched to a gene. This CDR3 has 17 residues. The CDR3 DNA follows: TGTGCCAGCAGCTTAAAAGTTGCGGGAGGGAGCTCCTACGAGCAGTACTTC. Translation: CASSLKVAGGSSYEQYF. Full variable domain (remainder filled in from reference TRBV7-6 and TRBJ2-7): GAGVSQSPRYKVTKRGQDVALRCDPISGHVSLYWYRQALGQGPEFLTYFNYEAQQDKSGLPNDRFSAERPEGSISTLTIQRTEQRDSAMYRCASSLKVAGGSSYEQYFGPGTRLTVT.

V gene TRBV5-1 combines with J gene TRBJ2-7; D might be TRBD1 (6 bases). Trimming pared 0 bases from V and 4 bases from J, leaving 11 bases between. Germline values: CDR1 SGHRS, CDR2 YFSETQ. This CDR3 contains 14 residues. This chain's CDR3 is CASSLEQGYYEQYF. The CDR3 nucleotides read TGCGCCAGCAGCTTGGAACAGGGTTATTACGAGCAGTACTTC. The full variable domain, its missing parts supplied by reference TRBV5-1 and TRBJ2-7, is KAGVTQTPRYLIKTRGQQVTLSCSPISGHRSVSWYQQTPGQGLQFLFEYFSETQRNKGNFPGRFSGRQFSNSRSEMNVSTLELGDSALYLCASSLEQGYYEQYFGPGTRLTVT.